The entry below describes one T cell receptor beta chain. Its target is unknown. TCRdb used MiXCR to reprocess the 5' RACE reads, holding one entry per CDR3 protein. The sample includes a few hundred thousand distinct CDR3 sequences, roughly 20% of them seen just once. The sample comes from a study of T-cell memory formation after mild COVID-19. Across the whole study: TCR clusters were mostly donor specific.

Regarding the study as a whole: The study detected some responding clones in pre-infection memory, suggesting cross-reactive memory joined.

The sequence was collected from an adult woman who had mild COVID-19 (a few samples of this study predate the infection). Cell type and time point are not known. The sample taken for sequencing was PBMCs or a T cell subset sorted from them (not recorded which).

CDR3 nucleotides: TGTGCCAGCAGCTCTATTGACAGTAGCAATCAGCCCCAGCATTTT. This translates into CASSSIDSSNQPQHF. The chain carries TRBV27 and TRBJ1-5, with D perhaps TRBD1 (5 bases). CDR1 is MNHEY and CDR2 is SMNVEV in the germline V gene (reference sequence). The CDR3 is made up of 15 amino acids. V dropped 6 bases and J dropped 0 bases, with 12 bases sitting between them.